Below, one T cell receptor beta chain is given with its context. These data originate in a study of CD8+ T cells in alopecia areata. Study overall: It was 6 to 18 months of tofacitinib, and then there were 6 months off drug.

It was cDNA, reverse transcribed from extracted RNA, that served as the sequencing template. The table came from immunoSEQ multiplex PCR; TCRdb's copy has only in-frame clones and leaves some out. The table records hundreds of thousands of clones, approximately 61% of them present only once. V was pared by 0 bases and J by 9 bases, with 7 bases of the junction left unmatched. The CDR3 loop spans 15 amino acids. Germline CDR1 is SGHRS and CDR2 is YFSETQ. The sorting of PBMCs gave CD4+ and CD8+ T cells. The chain is built from TRBV5-1 and TRBJ2-1; 9 bases are a match to TRBD2. The clonotype was recovered from a human donor with alopecia areata. Specimen: CD4+ T cells sorted from blood, collected at week 0. CDR3 coding DNA: TGCGCCAGCAGCTTGGCAGCTAGCGGGATTAGTGAGCAGTTCTTC. Its protein product is CASSLAASGISEQFF. Using reference TRBV5-1 and TRBJ2-1 for the parts outside the CDR3, the full variable domain is KAGVTQTPRYLIKTRGQQVTLSCSPISGHRSVSWYQQTPGQGLQFLFEYFSETQRNKGNFPGRFSGRQFSNSRSEMNVSTLELGDSALYLCASSLAASGISEQFFGPGTRLTVL.